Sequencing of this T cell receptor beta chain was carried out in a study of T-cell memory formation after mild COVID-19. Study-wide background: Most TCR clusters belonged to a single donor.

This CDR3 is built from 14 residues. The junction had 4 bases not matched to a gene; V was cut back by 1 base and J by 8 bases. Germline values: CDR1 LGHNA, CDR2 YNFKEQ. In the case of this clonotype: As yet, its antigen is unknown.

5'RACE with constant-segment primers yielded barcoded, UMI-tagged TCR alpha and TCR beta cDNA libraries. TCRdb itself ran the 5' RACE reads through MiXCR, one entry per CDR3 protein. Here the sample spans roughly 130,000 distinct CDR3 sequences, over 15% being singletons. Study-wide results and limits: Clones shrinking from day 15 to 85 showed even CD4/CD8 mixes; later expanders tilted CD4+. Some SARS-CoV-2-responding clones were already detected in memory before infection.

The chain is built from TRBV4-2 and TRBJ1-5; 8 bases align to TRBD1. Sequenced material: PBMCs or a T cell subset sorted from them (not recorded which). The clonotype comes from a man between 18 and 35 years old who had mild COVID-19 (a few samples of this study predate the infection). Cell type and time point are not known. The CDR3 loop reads CASSQGQGLEPQHF. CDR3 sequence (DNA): TGTGCCAGCAGCCAAGGACAGGGGCTTGAGCCCCAGCATTTT.